Only a few counts were recorded for the clone carrying this T cell receptor beta chain. A second PCR, run for about 7 to 12 cycles, used a sample-barcoded 5' primer plus a J-beta primer mix. TCRdb re-called the 5' RACE reads with MiXCR, one entry per CDR3 protein. This sample has 550,000 to 650,000 distinct CDR3 sequences, with about 30% found just once. The data stem from a study of blood T cells in healthy people across ages. In the study overall: The capture of about one barcoded beta molecule per two T cells was achieved by template switching.

This receptor was identified in a woman older than 75 in good health. The sequenced material came from blood.

CDR3 residues: CASSLGGNSYNEQYF. CDR3 DNA sequence: TGTGCCAGCAGCTTAGGAGGAAACTCCTACAATGAGCAGTACTTC. This chain uses TRBV11-3 with TRBJ2-1; D is ambiguous. The tail of the sequence fits TRBJ2-7 better, so the J call may be wrong. Per the germline V gene, CDR1 is SGHNT and CDR2 is YENEEA. CDR3 length equals 15 residues.